This is a list of T cell receptor beta chains from one sample in a study of T cell repertoires in cytomegalovirus infection. From the reads, TCRdb called clonotypes with MiXCR, one entry per CDR3 protein. The profile shows approximately 70,000 distinct CDR3 sequences, over 3.5% of them singletons. The sample was PBMCs. These receptors were collected from a human donor in good health (CMV status not recorded). Some clones in this sample may be carry-over from other donors' samples. CDR3s include the opening cysteine and the closing phenylalanine or tryptophan. A D gene is named only where the DNA matches it firmly. The size entry is marked missing in some rows and otherwise reads once, few, many or a size class.

j_gene,d_gene,v_gene,abundance,CDR3nt,CDR3aa
TRBJ1-1,NA,TRBV7-4,many,TGTGCCAGCAGCGTTGATGGGCGCGGCACTGAAGCTTTCTTT,CASSVDGRGTEAFF
TRBJ2-3,NA,TRBV7-3,many,TGTGCCAGCAGCTTCGGAGGCCGGATAGATACGCAGTATTTT,CASSFGGRIDTQYF
TRBJ2-3,NA,TRBV2,many,TGTGCCAGCAGTGAGGGTAAGAGCGTCCGCGGAGCAGATACGCAGTATTTT,CASSEGKSVRGADTQYF
TRBJ2-7,TRBD1,TRBV5-8,many,TGTGCCAGCAGCTCAACAGGGGGCGGTTCCCGAAAAGTCTACGAGCAGTACTTC,CASSSTGGGSRKVYEQYF
TRBJ2-1,NA,TRBV7-6,many,TGTGCCAGCAGCCTAACTCATGAGCAGTTCTTC,CASSLTHEQFF
TRBJ2-4,TRBD2,TRBV28,many,TGTGCCAGCAGTCGTTCCGGGACTATAGCCAAAAACATTCAGTACTTC,CASSRSGTIAKNIQYF
TRBJ1-2,NA,TRBV7-2,many,TGTGCCAGCGAAGATCCGAATGGCTACACCTTC,CASEDPNGYTF
TRBJ2-1,TRBD2,TRBV5-6,many,TGTGCCAGCAGCCCGAGGACTAGCGGGTGGACAGGGTCCTACAATGAGCAGTTCTTC,CASSPRTSGWTGSYNEQFF
TRBJ1-5,NA,TRBV6-2/TRBV6-3,many,TGTGCCAGCAGCCAATGGGATGCAGCAGCCCTAAACTCCCAGCATTTT,CASSQWDAAALNSQHF
TRBJ2-5,NA,TRBV12-3/TRBV12-4,many,TGTGCCAGCAGTTTATCTCTGTTAAGGGGGGACCAGCAAGAGACCCAGTACTTC,CASSLSLLRGDQQETQYF
TRBJ2-7,NA,TRBV10-3,many,TGTGCCATCAGTGAACAGGGCTACGAGCAGTACTTC,CAISEQGYEQYF
TRBJ1-2,NA,TRBV3-1,many,TGTGCCAGCAGCCAATCAAGGGGAGCGGGAGGCTACACCTTC,CASSQSRGAGGYTF
TRBJ2-2,NA,TRBV7-2,NA,TGTGCCAGCAGCCGGACATGGAGCGGGGAGCTGTTTTTT,CASSRTWSGELFF
TRBJ1-2,NA,TRBV7-8,many,TGTGCCAGCAGCCTAGGGGGATCCTATGGCTACACCTTC,CASSLGGSYGYTF
TRBJ2-1,TRBD2,TRBV7-2,many,TGTGCCAGCAGCTCAGGACTAGCGGGAGGGGTCCATGAGCAGTTCTTC,CASSSGLAGGVHEQFF
TRBJ2-3,TRBD2,TRBV7-6,many,TGTGCCAGCAGCCCAGCCCGACTAGCGGTGGATACGCAGTATTTT,CASSPARLAVDTQYF
TRBJ2-2,TRBD2,TRBV5-6,many,TGTGCCAGCAGCCGGCGGGGGGCCGGGGAGCTGTTTTTT,CASSRRGAGELFF
TRBJ2-5,TRBD2,TRBV7-2,many,TGTGCCAGCAGCTCCCTAGCGGGAGGGCAAGAGACCCAGTACTTC,CASSSLAGGQETQYF
TRBJ2-1,TRBD2,TRBV7-2,many,TGTGCCAGCAGCTTCGAGGGAGGGCTTGGTGAGCAGTTCTTC,CASSFEGGLGEQFF
TRBJ2-5,TRBD1,TRBV7-8,many,TGTGCCAGCAGCTCCTCACAGGGGGTAGAGACCCAGTACTTC,CASSSSQGVETQYF
TRBJ1-2,NA,TRBV7-2,few,TGTGCCAGCAGCTCTGACCCGGGCTATGGCTACACCTTC,CASSSDPGYGYTF
TRBJ2-7,NA,TRBV2,many,TGTGCCAGTCGTGGGAGTATTTACGAGCAGTACTTC,CASRGSIYEQYF
TRBJ2-3,NA,TRBV28,many,TGTGCCAGCAGGCCCCCGAGCGACCCGAGAGGGGGGCAGTATTTT,CASRPPSDPRGGQYF
TRBJ1-5,TRBD1,TRBV6-2/TRBV6-3,many,TGTGCCAGCAATTCGGGACAGCAAAATCAGCCCCAGCATTTT,CASNSGQQNQPQHF
TRBJ1-1,NA,TRBV7-2,many,TGTGCCAGCAGCTTAAAGTCCTCGAACACTGAAGCTTTCTTT,CASSLKSSNTEAFF
TRBJ2-3,NA,TRBV7-2,few,TGTGCCAGCAGCTTATTACCGGGGGTCCCGGGCACAGATACGCAGTATTTT,CASSLLPGVPGTDTQYF
TRBJ2-1,NA,TRBV12-5,many,TGTGCTAGTGGTTTGAACAATGAGCAGTTCTTC,CASGLNNEQFF
TRBJ2-7,TRBD2,TRBV4-1,many,TGTGCCAGCAGCCTCGCGCAAGCGGGAGGGCCATACGAGCAGTACTTC,CASSLAQAGGPYEQYF
TRBJ2-7,NA,TRBV12-5,many,TGTGCTAGTGGCCTTCCCTCCGACACTTCCTACGAGCAGTACTTC,CASGLPSDTSYEQYF
TRBJ2-7,NA,TRBV7-9,many,TGTGCCAGCAGCCCCCGGGGTTCCTACGAGCAGTACTTC,CASSPRGSYEQYF
TRBJ2-5,NA,TRBV7-6,many,TGTGCCAGCAGCTTAGCGCGGACGGTCCAAGAGACCCAGTACTTC,CASSLARTVQETQYF
TRBJ2-3,TRBD1,TRBV28,many,TGTGCCAGCAGTCAAAGACAGGGGACGGTGACAGATACGCAGTATTTT,CASSQRQGTVTDTQYF
TRBJ2-1,TRBD1,TRBV12-3/TRBV12-4,NA,TGTGCCAGCAGCACAGGGGCCCAAAGGGATGAGCAGTTCTTC,CASSTGAQRDEQFF
TRBJ2-1,TRBD1,TRBV28,many,TGTGCCAGCAGTTTAGTAGGGACAGGGAGGTACAATGAGCAGTTCTTC,CASSLVGTGRYNEQFF
TRBJ1-5,NA,TRBV7-2,many,TGTGCCAGCAGCTTTGGGTATTCACCCCAGCATTTT,CASSFGYSPQHF
TRBJ2-2,NA,TRBV7-6,many,TGTGCCAGCAGCGCCGGGACTTTAGTTGGCACCGGGGAGCTGTTTTTT,CASSAGTLVGTGELFF
TRBJ1-1,NA,TRBV11-2,many,TGTGCCAGCACCCGAGGGGTGGGGACTGAAGCTTTCTTT,CASTRGVGTEAFF
TRBJ2-7,NA,TRBV2,many,TGTGCCAGCAGTGGGACAGCCAACGAGCAGTACTTC,CASSGTANEQYF
TRBJ1-5,TRBD1,TRBV20-1,many,TGCAGTGCTAGCGCAAGGACAGGGAGGAGCGTCGGACAGCCCCAGCATTTT,CSASARTGRSVGQPQHF
TRBJ2-3,NA,TRBV7-9,many,TGTGCCAGCAGCTTAGGCCGGGACACAAGCACAGATACGCAGTATTTT,CASSLGRDTSTDTQYF
TRBJ1-1,NA,TRBV7-2,many,TGTGCCAGCAGCCCTACAGGATTTAACACTGAAGCTTTCTTT,CASSPTGFNTEAFF
TRBJ2-1,TRBD2,TRBV30,many,TGTGCCTGGAGAAGCGGGGGGACCCCCTACAATGAGCAGTTCTTC,CAWRSGGTPYNEQFF
TRBJ2-7,TRBD1,TRBV7-6,many,TGTGCCAGCAGCTTAATCCCGGGACAGGGCAACGAGCAGTACTTC,CASSLIPGQGNEQYF
TRBJ2-5,TRBD1,TRBV5-4,many,TGTGCCAGCAGCTCCGAGGGGACAGGCGTTCAAGAGACCCAGTACTTC,CASSSEGTGVQETQYF
TRBJ2-7,NA,TRBV7-6,many,TGTGCCAGCAGCTCTGGGACGGGGCAGGGGGGGAGGTACGAGCAGTACTTC,CASSSGTGQGGRYEQYF
TRBJ2-3,NA,TRBV7-9,NA,TGTGCCAGCAGCTCGTCTGATACGCAGTATTTT,CASSSSDTQYF
TRBJ2-1,TRBD2,TRBV7-2,many,TGTGCCAGCAGCCTCGAAGGTCGCCTAGCGGGAGCGCTTGAGCAGTTCTTC,CASSLEGRLAGALEQFF
TRBJ2-5,NA,TRBV7-2,many,TGTGCCAGCAGCTTTGGTCAGCAAGAGACCCAGTACTTC,CASSFGQQETQYF
TRBJ2-7,NA,TRBV18,many,TGTGCCAGCTCACCACGGCAAGGGGGAGGCTACGAGCAGTACTTC,CASSPRQGGGYEQYF
TRBJ2-5,NA,TRBV7-2,many,TGTGCCAGCAGCTCGCAGGGGCGAGAGAAGGAGACCCAGTACTTC,CASSSQGREKETQYF
TRBJ2-5,NA,TRBV28,many,TGTGCCACCCTAGACAGACAAGAGACCCAGTACTTC,CATLDRQETQYF
TRBJ1-1,NA,TRBV7-8,many,TGTGCCAGCAGCAACCCCGAGAGAGGGGGATATACTGAAGCTTTCTTT,CASSNPERGGYTEAFF
TRBJ2-7,TRBD1,TRBV7-2,many,TGTGCCAGCAGCTCCTCCGGGACAGGGGGCCTTCACCAGTACTTC,CASSSSGTGGLHQYF
TRBJ2-1,NA,TRBV6-2/TRBV6-3,many,TGTGCCAGCAGTGGGCTAGGGAGCTCCTACAATGAGCAGTTCTTC,CASSGLGSSYNEQFF